The clone carrying this T cell receptor beta chain was detected a few times. Germline V gene sequence: CDR1 KGHSH, CDR2 LQKENI. Trimming stripped 6 bases from V and 7 bases from J, with 16 bases between. The length of the CDR3 is 15 residues. TCRdb analysed the 5' RACE reads with MiXCR anew, one entry per CDR3 protein. The sample has 55,000 to 65,000 distinct CDR3 sequences, about 14% seen once. These data originate in a study of early T cells in non-severe SARS-CoV-2 infection. Sequencing was performed on whole blood, taken at baseline. The sequence came from an adult who was a healthcare worker with PCR-confirmed SARS-CoV-2 infection or an uninfected control (not recorded which). This chain connects TRBV18 to TRBJ1-6; maybe TRBD1 (5 bases). The CDR3 nucleotides read TGTGCCAGCTCCCCCAGGGACCGGGGGAATTCACCCCTCCACTTT. It codes for CASSPRDRGNSPLHF.